This T cell receptor beta chain was captured in a study of cytomegalovirus exposure and HLA in healthy donors. Broader study findings: Among the sequence variants, a highly shared cluster was likely an artifact of sequencing. Presence/absence results assume similar sequencing depth per donor, which may not hold.

Looked up from germline, CDR1 is SGHRS and CDR2 is YFSETQ. Trimming shortened V by 0 bases and J by 7 bases, and 13 bases separated the two germline ends. The CDR3 runs 15 residues. Use of 60 Vbeta and 13 Jbeta primers characterized the PCR. Original data processing: Roughly 80 million unique TCR beta chains, roughly 11 million of them shared, were counted by a later analysis. Clones were read by immunoSEQ multiplex PCR, and TCRdb kept only the in-frame ones, dropping some. Clone size and V and J calls were adopted from that table, with D and trimming inferred from the DNA. This table has around 130,000 clones, around 79% appearing once. Each of the donors was a healthy bone marrow donor. This clone came up once. Its target is not known.

This chain uses TRBV5-1 with TRBJ1-4; the D gene is possibly TRBD1 (5 bases). The sequence came from a woman in her late teens or twenties in good health and CMV-seronegative. The sequencing sample was made of PBMCs. The CDR3 reads CASSLDAQGGEKLFF. The DNA of the CDR3 is TGCGCCAGCAGCTTGGATGCCCAGGGTGGTGAAAAACTGTTTTTT.